These T cell receptor beta chains were read from a single sample in a study of beta chain features in type 1 diabetes. Assay used: immunoSEQ multiplex PCR; TCRdb lists only in-frame clones, some missing. The repertoire holds 900,000 or so clones, with roughly 17% as singletons. Sequenced material: naive CD4+ T cells from blood. These receptors came from a woman younger than 35 in good health. Each CDR3 is given with its conserved first and last residue. D genes are given only for firm matches. Clone size is stated in some rows and not others, as once, few, many or a class when expanded.

V gene	clone size	J gene	D gene	CDR3 DNA	CDR3 protein
TRBV7-9	-	TRBJ2-3	TRBD2	TGTGCCAGCAGCCCCGGGACTAGCGGGAGTCGGAGGCAGTATTTT	CASSPGTSGSRRQYF
TRBV6-6	-	TRBJ1-2	TRBD1	TGTGCCAGCAGCCGAGACAGGGGGAACTATGGCTACACCTTC	CASSRDRGNYGYTF
TRBV29-1	-	TRBJ2-5	-	TGCAGCGTCCAGGGTCATGTTACCCAGTACTTC	CSVQGHVTQYF
TRBV5-4	many	TRBJ2-1	-	TGTGCCAGCAGCTTGTCGGCGGGGTCCTACAATGAGCAGTTCTTC	CASSLSAGSYNEQFF
TRBV4-1	-	TRBJ2-5	-	TGCGCCAGCAGCCTTACACAAGGGGAGACCCAGTACTTC	CASSLTQGETQYF
TRBV19	-	TRBJ1-4	-	TGTGCGAGTGGCGGGGTTCAAAAACTGTTTTTT	CASGGVQKLFF
TRBV10-3	-	TRBJ2-7	-	TGTGCCATCAGTGAGTCGTTGGACAGCTCCTACGAGCAGTACTTC	CAISESLDSSYEQYF
TRBV28	-	TRBJ2-4	-	TGTGCCAGCAGTTCGGAGCCTAAGTTAGCCAAAAACATTCAGTACTTC	CASSSEPKLAKNIQYF
TRBV4-3	-	TRBJ2-2	-	TGCGCCAGCAGCCAAGAGCCTCTTGGGGTCAAGCTGTTTTTT	CASSQEPLGVKLFF
TRBV7-8	few	TRBJ2-3	-	TGTGCCAGCAGCCCTCGTTGGAGAGTAAGCACAGATACGCAGTATTTT	CASSPRWRVSTDTQYF
TRBV9	few	TRBJ2-1	TRBD2	TGTGCCAGCAGCGTTAGCGGGAGGTCCTACAATGAGCAGTTCTTC	CASSVSGRSYNEQFF
TRBV28	few	TRBJ2-1	-	TGTGCCAGCAGTTTACACAGGAACTACAATGAGCAGTTCTTC	CASSLHRNYNEQFF
TRBV28	-	TRBJ2-1	TRBD2	TGTGCCAGCAGTTCTAGCGGGGTCCACAATGAGCAGTTCTTC	CASSSSGVHNEQFF
TRBV5-1	-	TRBJ2-5	-	TGCGCCAGCAGCTTACAGGACAGAAAAGAGACCCAGTACTTC	CASSLQDRKETQYF
TRBV9	few	TRBJ2-2	-	TGTGCCAGCAGCGTATTCGACTTGCGGTCGAACACCGGGGAGCTGTTTTTT	CASSVFDLRSNTGELFF
TRBV28	few	TRBJ2-6	-	TGTGCCAGCAGTTTTCCGACAGGAACTGGGGCCAACGTCCTGACTTTC	CASSFPTGTGANVLTF
TRBV6-6	-	TRBJ1-5	TRBD1	TGTGCCAGCAGTTTACAGGGGGCTACCAATCAGCCCCAGCATTTT	CASSLQGATNQPQHF
TRBV7-2	-	TRBJ2-7	-	TGTGCCAGCAGCCTCTTCGCAGCGTCGGGTTACGAGCAGTACTTC	CASSLFAASGYEQYF
TRBV7-2	few	TRBJ2-1	-	TGTGCCAGCAGCTTAGCCGGAGGAAAGGGATATGAGCAGTTCTTC	CASSLAGGKGYEQFF
TRBV11-2	-	TRBJ2-7	-	TGTGCCAGCAGCTCCTCGGGTGCTGCATACGAGCAGTACTTC	CASSSSGAAYEQYF
TRBV28	few	TRBJ2-1	-	TGTGCCAGCAGACGGGATGAGCAGTTCTTC	CASRRDEQFF
TRBV6-5	few	TRBJ2-1	TRBD2	TGTGCCAGCAGTAGACTAGCGGGAGAGGGTGAGCAGTTCTTC	CASSRLAGEGEQFF
TRBV4-3	-	TRBJ2-1	-	TGCGCCAGCAGCCAAGAATTAGTGAATTTGAGTGGGAGGCAGTTCTTC	CASSQELVNLSGRQFF
TRBV7-2	-	TRBJ1-2	TRBD1	TGTGCCAGCAGCTCCGGGACAGGGGGCTTCGTCTATGGCTACACCTTC	CASSSGTGGFVYGYTF
TRBV29-1	-	TRBJ2-3	TRBD1	TGCAGCGTTGAAGGGTACAGGGGGCCCACAGATACGCAGTATTTT	CSVEGYRGPTDTQYF
TRBV7-8	-	TRBJ2-7	-	TGTGCCAGCAGCCAACAGCCGGGCCCCAGGAGTGAGCAGTACTTC	CASSQQPGPRSEQYF
TRBV5-6	few	TRBJ2-5	TRBD2	TGTGCCAGCAGCAAACGACTAGCACAAGAGACCCAGTACTTC	CASSKRLAQETQYF
TRBV5-1	-	TRBJ2-5	-	TGCGCCAGCAGCCCGGAGGGCCAAGAGACCCAGTACTTC	CASSPEGQETQYF
TRBV19	few	TRBJ2-5	-	TGTGCCAGTAGTATTGGTTTGACCCAGTACTTC	CASSIGLTQYF
TRBV5-1	few	TRBJ2-7	TRBD1	TGCGCCAGCAGCCCCGGACAGGTCTACGAGCAGTACTTC	CASSPGQVYEQYF
TRBV13	-	TRBJ1-2	-	TGTGCCAGCAGCTTAGCGGGGGGCTATGGCTACACCTTC	CASSLAGGYGYTF
TRBV9	-	TRBJ2-3	-	TGTGCCAGCAGCCCTCCCCCGGGATCGGGCGTAGATACGCAGTATTTT	CASSPPPGSGVDTQYF
TRBV27	-	TRBJ2-7	-	TGTGCCAGCAGTTTATTAGCCTCCTACGAGCAGTACTTC	CASSLLASYEQYF
TRBV7-3	-	TRBJ2-1	-	TGTGCCAGCAGCCAGGCACTAGTCCCCTACAATGAGCAGTTCTTC	CASSQALVPYNEQFF
TRBV19	-	TRBJ2-5	TRBD2	TGTGCCAGTAGTATTACTAGCGGTTACCAAGAGACCCAGTACTTC	CASSITSGYQETQYF